The 4 T cell receptor beta chains listed next were all sequenced from one sample in a study of a mutant IDH1 vaccine in newly diagnosed glioma (dated by TCRdb to the early 2020s). Receptor libraries were prepared by the immunoSEQ multiplex PCR assay. Drawn from immuneACCESS, this table holds only the in-frame rearrangements with V and J called that TCRdb kept. Clones are partly lost; checked studies trace under half to an unresolved V gene and leave the rest unexplained. The sample table contains about 56,000 clones; only one count was recorded for around three quarters of them. The ten largest make up about 5% of the sample. The antigens for these receptors are not known. The label giving this sample's time point can be read as: week 47, end of study. Each vaccine dose, consisting of 300 ug of a 20-mer mutant IDH1 peptide in Montanide, was administered subcutaneously with topical imiquimod. Sequenced here: PBMCs, sampled from a glioma patient whose treatment included an IDH1 peptide vaccine. Every receptor here comes from a man between 50 and 59 years old with glioma.

This clone has only one observation. This rearrangement joins TRBV19 to TRBJ2-3; possibly TRBD2 for D (6 bases). Trimming left V 4 bases short and J 0 bases short, with 14 bases between. The CDR3 contains 16 residues. The germline CDR1 and CDR2 sequences are LNHDA and SQIVND (reference sequence). The CDR3 sequence is CASSRMGSGSTDTQYF. DNA of the CDR3: TGTGCCAGTAGTAGGATGGGTAGCGGTAGCACAGATACGCAGTATTTT.

The chain carries TRBV29-1 and TRBJ2-5; D possibly corresponds to TRBD1 (5 bases). V shed 1 base and J shed 3 bases, with 9 bases lying between them. Per germline, CDR1 SQVTM and CDR2 ANQGSEA. The CDR3 extends over 13 amino acids. The CDR3 DNA reads TGCAGCGTTGAAGGACAGTTGAAAGAGACCCAGTACTTC. Translated: CSVEGQLKETQYF.

The rearrangement uses TRBV7-2 and TRBJ2-7, with TRBD2 as a possible D gene (6 bases). The germline gives CDR1 SGHTA, CDR2 FQGNSA. The CDR3 runs to 16 residues. Trimming left V 2 bases short and J 4 bases short, with 18 bases between. The CDR3 spells CASSLSGGILAYEQYF. The DNA for the CDR3 is TGTGCCAGCAGCTTATCTGGAGGGATCCTAGCTTACGAGCAGTACTTC.

The CDR3 here is CASRRDRNQPQHF. The CDR3 DNA reads as TGTGCCAGCAGACGGGACCGAAATCAGCCCCAGCATTTT. The chain couples TRBV2 to TRBJ1-5, with D tentatively TRBD1 (5 bases). This CDR3 spans 13 amino acids. Trimming stripped 6 bases from V and 4 bases from J, with 10 bases between. Germline lookup yields CDR1 SNHLY and CDR2 FYNNEI.